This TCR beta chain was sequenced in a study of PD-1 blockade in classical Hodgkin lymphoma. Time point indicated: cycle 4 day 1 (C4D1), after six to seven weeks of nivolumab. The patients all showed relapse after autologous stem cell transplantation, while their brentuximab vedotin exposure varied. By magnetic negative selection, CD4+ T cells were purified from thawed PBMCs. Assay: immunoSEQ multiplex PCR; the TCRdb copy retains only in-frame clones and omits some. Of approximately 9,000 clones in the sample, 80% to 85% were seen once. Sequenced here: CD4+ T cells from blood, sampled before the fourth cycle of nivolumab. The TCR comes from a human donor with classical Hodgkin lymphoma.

CDR3 loop: CASSWETGGFYEQYF. CDR3 nucleotides: TGTGCCAGCAGCTGGGAAACGGGGGGCTTCTACGAGCAGTACTTC. V gene TRBV7-2 combines with J gene TRBJ2-7, with D tentatively TRBD2 (7 bases). The CDR3 runs 15 residues. The V end was cut by 4 bases, the J end by 3 bases, with 16 bases between. Germline V gene lookup returns CDR1 SGHTA and CDR2 FQGNSA.